This TCR beta chain was profiled in a study of T cells in Graves' hyperthyroidism and ophthalmopathy. Study-wide points: Appearing also in blood were most of the thyroid clonotypes expanded above 0.001. Separation of ophthalmopathy from stable hyperthyroidism was achieved by a 13 V-J model.

Regions amplified from RNA transcripts were the TCR beta CDR3 regions. With the HTBI primer set, the TCR CDR3 went through a first round of RT-PCR. MiXCR was run by TCRdb on the multiplex PCR reads, yielding one entry per CDR3 protein. The sample records approximately 430,000 distinct CDR3 sequences, approximately 14% being singletons. The sample holds many counts of this clonotype. Its antigen is not identified. The germline gives CDR1 PRHDT, CDR2 FYEKMQ (reference sequence). The CDR3 runs 15 residues. The V and J ends lost 5 bases and 3 bases respectively, with 14 bases between them. The sequence was collected from a woman aged 18-29 years with Graves' hyperthyroidism. This chain connects TRBV13 to TRBJ1-3; D remains unclear. The specimen sequenced was blood. CDR3 region: CASSAHGLGGNTIYF. CDR3 nucleotides: TGTGCCAGCAGCGCCCACGGCTTAGGTGGAAACACCATATATTTT.